This T cell receptor beta chain was sequenced during a study of T cell responses to AZD1222 COVID-19 vaccine. A remark on this clone: The antigen is undetermined.

Findings of the study overall: Sampling that yielded the repertoires occurred only after the peak T cell response. Females outnumbered males among donors, who were mostly white British; clonal diversity was possibly underestimated. At baseline, seropositivity was found in only a handful of AZD1222 recipients.

V lost 0 bases to trimming and J lost 4 bases, with 12 bases between them. The CDR3 runs to 15 residues. Germline V CDR1 and CDR2: LGHNA, YSLEER. The table came from immunoSEQ multiplex PCR; TCRdb's copy has only in-frame clones and leaves some out. The sample has more than 50,000 clones, 70% to 80% seen once; the top ten hold more than 20%. This sequence originates from an adult in good health. The J gene is TRBJ1-1, the V gene TRBV4-3; a possible D gene is TRBD1 (5 bases). Sequencing was performed on peripheral blood, taken on day 0 of MenACWY control vaccination. The CDR3 loop reads CASSQEPLGVTEAFF. The CDR3 DNA reads as TGCGCCAGCAGCCAAGAGCCCCTAGGGGTCACTGAAGCTTTCTTT.